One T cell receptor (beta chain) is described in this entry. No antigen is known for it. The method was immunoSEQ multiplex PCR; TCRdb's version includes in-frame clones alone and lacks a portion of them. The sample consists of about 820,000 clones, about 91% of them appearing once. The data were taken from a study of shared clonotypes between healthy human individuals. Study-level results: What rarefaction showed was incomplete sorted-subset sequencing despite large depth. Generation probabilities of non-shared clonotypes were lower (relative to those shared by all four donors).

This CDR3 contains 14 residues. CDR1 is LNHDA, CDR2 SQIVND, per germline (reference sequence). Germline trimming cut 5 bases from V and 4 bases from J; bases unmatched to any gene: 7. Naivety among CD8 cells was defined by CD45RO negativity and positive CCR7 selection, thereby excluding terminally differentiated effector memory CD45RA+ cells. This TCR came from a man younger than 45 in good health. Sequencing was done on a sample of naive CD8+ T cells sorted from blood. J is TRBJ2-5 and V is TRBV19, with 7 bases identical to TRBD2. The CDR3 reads CASSQTSALETQYF. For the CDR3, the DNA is TGTGCCAGTAGTCAAACTAGCGCTTTAGAGACCCAGTACTTC.